The clone carrying this T cell receptor (beta chain) was found many times. Its matching antigen is unknown. Regions amplified from RNA transcripts were the TCR beta CDR3 regions. The primer set for the first-round RT-PCR of the TCR CDR3 was HTBI. TCRdb passed the multiplex PCR reads through MiXCR, listing each CDR3 protein once. This table holds 700,000 to 950,000 distinct CDR3 sequences, 35% found once. This record belongs to a study of T cells in Graves' hyperthyroidism and ophthalmopathy. Overall study results and limits: In blood, most of the thyroid clonotypes expanded above 0.001 were also present.

Patients counted as stable if ophthalmopathy did not develop within 18 months. The diagnostic basis comprised clinical symptoms, serum thyroxine and TRAb, thyroid ultrasound and orbital computed tomography. The PBMCs studied were ones that came from about 10 ml fresh peripheral blood. Germline V CDR1 and CDR2: MRHNA, SNTAGT. The V end lost 5 bases, the J end lost 8 bases, and 21 bases lay between the germline ends. This CDR3 is built from 15 residues. The clonotype was recovered from a woman in her thirties or forties with Graves' hyperthyroidism. The sequencing input was blood. The chain joins TRBV6-4 to TRBJ1-2, with no clear D. CDR3 in amino acids: CASSTGTGVSGGYTF. The CDR3 bases are TGTGCCAGCAGTACCGGCACCGGGGTATCTGGAGGCTACACCTTC.